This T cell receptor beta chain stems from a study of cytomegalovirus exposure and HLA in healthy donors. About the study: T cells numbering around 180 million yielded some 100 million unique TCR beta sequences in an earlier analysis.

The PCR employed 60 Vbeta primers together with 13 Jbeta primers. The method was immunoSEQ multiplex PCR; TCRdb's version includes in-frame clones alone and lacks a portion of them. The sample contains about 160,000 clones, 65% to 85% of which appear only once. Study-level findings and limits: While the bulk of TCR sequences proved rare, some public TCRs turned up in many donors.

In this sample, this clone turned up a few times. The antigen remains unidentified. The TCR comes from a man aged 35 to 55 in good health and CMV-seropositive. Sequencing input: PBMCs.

Here the CDR3 DNA reads TGTGCCAGCAGTTCCGGGACAGGGGGGTCACTTACTGACTACGAGCAGTACTTC. Translating it yields CASSSGTGGSLTDYEQYF. This chain joins TRBV2 and TRBJ2-7, with 11 bases aligning to TRBD1. The trim removed 5 bases at V and 3 bases at J, leaving 15 bases unmatched. CDR1 SNHLY and CDR2 FYNNEI come from the germline V gene. The CDR3 has 18 residues.